The 24 T cell receptor beta chains below all came from one sample that was sequenced in a study of blood T cell repertoires in COVID-19. Libraries were prepared by immunoSEQ multiplex PCR; TCRdb keeps only in-frame clonotypes and omits some of them. The sample has around 300,000 clones, approximately 89% seen once. Sequencing used PBMCs or T cells enriched from blood (not recorded which). The receptors here all came from a woman aged 30 to 39 who had recovered from COVID-19.

DNA for the CDR3: TGTGCCAGCAGCTTATTCTCCCTCTCTGGGGCCAACGTCCTGACTTTC. This sequence encodes CASSLFSLSGANVLTF. The rearrangement joins TRBV7-9 to TRBJ2-6; no definite D call. The CDR3 runs to 16 residues. V dropped 2 bases and J dropped 0 bases, with 8 bases sitting between them. The germline CDR1 and CDR2 sequences are SEHNR and FQNEAQ (reference sequence).

This chain joins TRBV5-8 and TRBJ1-2, with 8 bases lining up with TRBD1. V lost 5 bases and J lost 5; bases outside the gene matches: 8. Germline assignment: CDR1 SGHTS and CDR2 YDEGEE. CDR3 length: 14 residues. The CDR3 DNA follows: TGTGCCAGCAGTATCGGGACAGGATATTATGGCTACACCTTC. Protein: CASSIGTGYYGYTF.

The chain uses TRBV4-3 and TRBJ2-2; possible D gene TRBD2, 6 bases. Germline V gives CDR1 LGHNA, CDR2 YSLEER. CDR3 length equals 15 residues. The germline V and J ends were trimmed by 6 bases and 3 bases, with 14 bases remaining between them. CDR3 protein: CASSVGGWDTGELFF. The CDR3 coding sequence is TGCGCCAGCAGTGTCGGGGGATGGGACACCGGGGAGCTGTTTTTT.

The V call is TRBV4-1, the J call TRBJ1-3, with D perhaps matching TRBD1 (5 bases). The V gene's germline CDR1 is MGHRA and CDR2 YSYEKL. The CDR3 is 16 residues long. V was shortened by 0 bases and J by 0 bases, with 9 bases between the two germline ends. CDR3 bases: TGCGCCAGCAGCCAAGACGGGGGGATCTCTGGAAACACCATATATTTT. Amino acids: CASSQDGGISGNTIYF.

The chain links TRBV7-9 to TRBJ2-3; 14 bases fit TRBD2. Germline trimming cut 5 bases from V and 1 base from J; bases unmatched to any gene: 8. CDR1 SEHNR and CDR2 FQNEAQ come from the germline V gene (reference sequence). The CDR3 sequence is 18 residues long. The CDR3 nucleotides are TGTGCCAGCAGCCCTAGACTAGCGGGGGGGCCAGGCACAGATACGCAGTATTTT. It translates to CASSPRLAGGPGTDTQYF. Complete variable domain (other parts from reference TRBV7-9 and TRBJ2-3): DTGVSQNPRHKITKRGQNVTFRCDPISEHNRLYWYRQTLGQGPEFLTYFQNEAQLEKSRLLSDRFSAERPKGSFSTLEIQRTEQGDSAMYLCASSPRLAGGPGTDTQYFGPGTRLTVL.

CDR3 amino acids: CASSSLTLFLAGGPDTQYF. CDR3 nucleotides: TGTGCCAGCAGCTCCCTTACCCTTTTTCTAGCGGGGGGCCCAGATACGCAGTATTTT. V gene TRBV7-9 combines with J gene TRBJ2-3; 11 bases map to TRBD2. V shed 4 bases and J 4 bases; nucleotides not matched to a gene: 16. Germline CDR1 is SEHNR and CDR2 is FQNEAQ (reference sequence). CDR3 size: 19 residues.

Here the CDR3 reads CASSILRDSRDGYTF. For the CDR3, the DNA is TGTGCCAGTAGTATTCTTCGGGACAGTCGTGATGGCTACACCTTC. This sequence joins TRBV19 and TRBJ1-2; 7 bases line up with TRBD1. The CDR3 has 15 amino acids. Germline V gene sequence: CDR1 LNHDA, CDR2 SQIVND (reference sequence). Trimming took 3 bases from V and 6 from J; bases not matched to a gene: 10. Drawing the rest from reference TRBV19 and TRBJ1-2, the complete variable domain is DGGITQSPKYLFRKEGQNVTLSCEQNLNHDAMYWYRQDPGQGLRLIYYSQIVNDFQKGDIAEGYSVSREKKESFPLTVTSAQKNPTAFYLCASSILRDSRDGYTFGSGTRLTVV.

The gene calls are TRBV6-5 and TRBJ2-7; TRBD1 matches 7 bases. The trim removed 4 bases at V and 5 bases at J, leaving 8 bases unmatched. The CDR3 runs to 14 residues. The germline gives CDR1 MNHEY, CDR2 SVGAGI. The CDR3: CASSSLSQGDEQYF. The DNA for the CDR3 is TGTGCCAGCAGTTCCTTAAGTCAGGGGGACGAGCAGTACTTC.

The chain combines TRBV7-2 with TRBJ2-5, with 10 bases lining up with TRBD1. Per germline, CDR1 SGHTA and CDR2 FQGNSA. This CDR3 has 15 residues. The V gene end was trimmed by 0 bases and the J gene end by 5 bases; junction bases not matched to a gene: 3. CDR3 amino acids: CASSLAGTGVETQYF. The CDR3 DNA is TGTGCCAGCAGCTTAGCCGGGACAGGGGTGGAGACCCAGTACTTC.

This chain connects TRBV5-1 to TRBJ2-7; 14 bases align to TRBD2. The CDR3 consists of 17 residues. The germline gives CDR1 SGHRS, CDR2 YFSETQ. The J segment lost 2 bases and the V segment lost 0 bases, leaving 4 bases of the junction unmatched. CDR3 in DNA: TGCGCCAGCAGCTTGGGCAGACTAGCGGGGGGGACCTACGAGCAGTACTTC. This gives the protein CASSLGRLAGGTYEQYF.

The V gene is TRBV7-7, the J gene TRBJ1-1; no clear D gene. The CDR3 is 13 amino acids. The germline V and J ends were trimmed by 3 bases and 0 bases, with 5 bases remaining between them. Germline lookup yields CDR1 SSHAT and CDR2 FNYEAQ (reference sequence). CDR3 amino acids: CASSLSLNTEAFF. CDR3 DNA: TGTGCCAGCAGCTTGAGTCTGAACACTGAAGCTTTCTTT. The entire variable domain, with the rest obtained from reference TRBV7-7 and TRBJ1-1, is as follows: GAGVSQSPRYKVTKRGQDVTLRCDPISSHATLYWYQQALGQGPEFLTYFNYEAQPDKSGLPSDRFSAERPEGSISTLTIQRTEQRDSAMYRCASSLSLNTEAFFGQGTRLTVV.

The chain couples TRBV6-6 to TRBJ2-3; the match to TRBD2 covers 9 bases. From germline, CDR1 is MNHNY and CDR2 SVGAGI (reference sequence). This CDR3 is built from 22 residues. Germline trimming cut 5 bases from V and 2 bases from J; bases unmatched to any gene: 26. DNA for the CDR3: TGTGCCAGCAGTCGTCGAGGTCAGCGGGGGGCCCGTGGTGTGGGTGTCACAGATACGCAGTATTTT. This sequence encodes CASSRRGQRGARGVGVTDTQYF.

J is TRBJ1-1 and V is TRBV13, with D hard to call. Germline CDR1 reads PRHDT; CDR2 reads FYEKMQ (reference sequence). This CDR3 is built from 13 residues. The V gene lost 2 bases and the J gene lost 7 bases, with 11 bases spanning the gap. CDR3 sequence (DNA): TGTGCCAGCAGCTTACGGCGTAGCGGTGAAGCTTTCTTT. Translated, it gives CASSLRRSGEAFF.

V is TRBV28 and J is TRBJ1-6, with TRBD1 as a possible D gene (5 bases). The V end lost 3 bases, the J end lost 18 bases, and 15 bases lay between the germline ends. The CDR3 loop spans 12 amino acids. Germline-derived CDR1 and CDR2 are MDHEN and SYDVKM. The CDR3 spells CASSFPLAGPHF. CDR3 sequence (DNA): TGTGCCAGCAGTTTCCCCTTGGCAGGGCCCCACTTT.

As for this clone: The same CDR3 can be traced to other DNA sequences in this sample. V is TRBV24-1 and J is TRBJ1-5; unclear D gene. V dropped 2 bases and J dropped 5 bases, with 3 bases sitting between them. The CDR3 has 12 amino acids. CDR1 KGHDR and CDR2 SFDVKD come from the germline V gene. CDR3 sequence: CATSDSDQPQHF. CDR3 nucleotides: TGTGCCACCAGTGATTCGGATCAGCCCCAGCATTTT.

This chain links TRBV5-6 with TRBJ1-1, with D perhaps TRBD1 (5 bases). The length of the CDR3 is 14 residues. With 3 bases removed from V and 0 bases from J, the gap between germline ends came to 9 bases. The germline gives CDR1 SGHDT, CDR2 YYEEEE. CDR3 residues: CASSWTIMNTEAFF. In DNA form, the CDR3 reads TGTGCCAGCAGCTGGACAATAATGAACACTGAAGCTTTCTTT.

The J gene is TRBJ1-2, the V gene TRBV28; D gene ambiguous. The CDR3 sequence is 14 residues long. Germline V gives CDR1 MDHEN, CDR2 SYDVKM. Trimming stripped 2 bases from V and 8 bases from J, with 15 bases between. The CDR3: CASSLVASPNGYTF. The CDR3, as DNA: TGTGCCAGCAGTTTAGTCGCGAGCCCGAACGGCTACACCTTC.

The chain links TRBV5-1 to TRBJ1-1; 7 bases align to TRBD1. Germline V gene lookup returns CDR1 SGHRS and CDR2 YFSETQ. The J segment lost 5 bases and the V segment lost 2 bases, leaving 6 bases of the junction unmatched. This CDR3 comprises 14 residues. The DNA of the CDR3 is TGCGCCAGCAGCTTTAGCCCGGGACAGACTGAAGCTTTCTTT. It specifies CASSFSPGQTEAFF.

The J gene is TRBJ1-3, the V gene TRBV6-5; D not resolved. The CDR3 consists of 15 residues. The germline CDR1 and CDR2 sequences are MNHEY and SVGAGI. V was trimmed by 6 bases and J by 2 bases, leaving 14 bases between them. Here the CDR3 DNA reads TGTGCCAGCAGCCGACGGCTTGGAGCTGGAAACACCATATATTTT. This sequence encodes CASSRRLGAGNTIYF.

J is TRBJ2-7 and V is TRBV7-2; D may be TRBD1 (6 bases). The germline V gene has CDR1 SGHTA and CDR2 FQGNSA. The CDR3 loop spans 13 amino acids. The ends were cut back, 3 bases at V and 2 bases at J, with 8 bases in the middle. CDR3 sequence: CASSLYRAYEQYF. CDR3 in DNA: TGTGCCAGCAGCTTGTACAGGGCCTACGAGCAGTACTTC.

The rearrangement joins TRBV4-1 to TRBJ2-7; 10 bases map to TRBD2. CDR3 length: 16 amino acids. V was clipped by 1 base and J by 3 bases; unmatched bases: 6. Per germline, CDR1 MGHRA and CDR2 YSYEKL. The CDR3 nucleotides are TGCGCCAGCAGCCAAGGGTCTAGCGGGGGAAGCTACGAGCAGTACTTC. Translated: CASSQGSSGGSYEQYF.

The V gene is TRBV20-1, the J gene TRBJ1-1; no reliable D call. CDR3 size: 11 residues. The ends were cut back, 3 bases at V and 10 bases at J, with 12 bases in the middle. Germline CDR1 is DFQATT and CDR2 is SNEGSKA (reference sequence). DNA for the CDR3: TGCAGTGCTAGTTATGGGCTGGGAGCTTTCTTT. Protein: CSASYGLGAFF.

The chain links TRBV28 to TRBJ1-4; no firm D call. The CDR3 extends over 15 amino acids. Germline values: CDR1 MDHEN, CDR2 SYDVKM. Trimming pared 6 bases from V and 3 bases from J, leaving 14 bases between. The CDR3 protein is CASSLLGEANEKLFF. In DNA form, the CDR3 reads TGTGCCAGCAGCCTGCTCGGGGAGGCTAATGAAAAACTGTTTTTT.

The chain has TRBV2 and TRBJ2-5; D might be TRBD1 (5 bases). The CDR3 contains 15 residues. Germline V gene lookup returns CDR1 SNHLY and CDR2 FYNNEI. V lost 0 bases and J lost 2, with 10 bases in between. CDR3 sequence reads: CASSEALDRQETQYF. The CDR3 DNA sequence: TGTGCCAGCAGTGAAGCGCTAGACAGACAAGAGACCCAGTACTTC.